The sample holds a few counts of the clone carrying this T cell receptor beta chain. The record originates from a study of cytomegalovirus exposure and HLA in healthy donors. Only in-frame clones appear in the TCRdb table, and some are missing; sequencing was by immunoSEQ multiplex PCR. The sample holds some 140,000 clones; 85% to 90% are singletons and the top ten take approximately 9.2%. CDR3 length: 13 residues. Trimming removed 4 bases at V and 2 bases at J, with 9 bases between. Germline CDR1 and CDR2: SGHRS and YFSETQ. Input material: PBMCs. The origin of this receptor is a woman between 18 and 29 years old in good health and CMV-seropositive. V is TRBV5-1 and J is TRBJ1-2; D possibly corresponds to TRBD1 (6 bases). The CDR3 DNA reads as TGCGCCAGCAGCCCGGACAGAAACTATGGCTACACCTTC. This encodes CASSPDRNYGYTF. Variable domain in full (rest from reference TRBV5-1 and TRBJ1-2): KAGVTQTPRYLIKTRGQQVTLSCSPISGHRSVSWYQQTPGQGLQFLFEYFSETQRNKGNFPGRFSGRQFSNSRSEMNVSTLELGDSALYLCASSPDRNYGYTFGSGTRLTVV.